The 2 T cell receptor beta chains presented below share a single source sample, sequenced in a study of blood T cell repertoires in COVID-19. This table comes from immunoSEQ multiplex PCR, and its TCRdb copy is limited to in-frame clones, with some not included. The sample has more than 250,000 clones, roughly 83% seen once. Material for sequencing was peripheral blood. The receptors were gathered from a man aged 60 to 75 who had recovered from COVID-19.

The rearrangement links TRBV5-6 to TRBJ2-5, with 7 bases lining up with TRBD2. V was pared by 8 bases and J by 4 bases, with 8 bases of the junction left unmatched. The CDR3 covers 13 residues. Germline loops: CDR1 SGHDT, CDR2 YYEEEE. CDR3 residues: CASRGDLRETQYF. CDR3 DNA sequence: TGTGCCAGTCGGGGGGATTTAAGAGAGACCCAGTACTTC.

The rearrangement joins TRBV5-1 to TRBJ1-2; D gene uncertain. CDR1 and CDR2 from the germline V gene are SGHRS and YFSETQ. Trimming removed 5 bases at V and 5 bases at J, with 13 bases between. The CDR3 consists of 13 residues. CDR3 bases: TGCGCCAGCAGATCAGCGGCCTTATATGGCTACACCTTC. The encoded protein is CASRSAALYGYTF.